The entry below describes one T cell receptor beta chain. No antigen is known for it. Base qualities are not at hand, and no much larger clone is one base apart. Collaborating institutions collected whole blood in K2EDTA tubes following their own protocols. Collaborator samples were shipped for TCRbeta analysis as frozen whole blood, isolated PBMCs, or DNA extracted from either sample type. The CDR3 goes from the cysteine to the phenylalanine over 12 residues. CDR3 DNA is the only sequence kept; it has 36 bases, read in frame from the first base. The germline V and J ends show losses of 4 bases and 8 bases respectively, and no gene match explains 2 bases of the junction. CDR1 and CDR2, per the germline V gene, are SGHTA and FQGNSA. This sample is drawn from a study of blood T cell repertoires in COVID-19 (dated by TCRdb to the early 2020s). In terms of the full investigation: The collaborator samples originated in the United States, Italy and Spain and spanned the acute and convalescent phases of COVID-19. Samples were obtained from the ongoing ImmuneRACE study (first 160 participants) and from approximately 1,200 subjects provided by 6 global collaborators. The repertoires were made available in a free public database intended to serve as a resource for research on the immune response to SARS-CoV-2. HLA class I and class II types, where available, came from metadata supplied by the sample provider rather than from assay-based typing. The prospective study material was composed of cDNA or gDNA derived from T cells, B-cell-depleted T cells, or PBMCs. Deeply sampled blood TCRbeta repertoires from subjects exposed to, actively infected with, or recovered from COVID-19 were included in the dataset. A de-identified subject ID, COVID-19 status, age in years and sex were almost always included in the sample metadata. Study-wide findings and limitations: How much clinical and demographic metadata was included differed by source and by participant, and the metadata was provided uncurated.

The immunoSEQ Assay, a bias-controlled multiplex PCR, was used to amplify TCRbeta CDR3 regions from genomic DNA. As for how the authors treated the data: Nucleated cell counts per sample were estimated from amplification of reference gene primers within the assay. To quantify the absolute abundance of each unique TCRbeta CDR3 rearrangement, sequence reads were collapsed and filtered. For each sample, productive Simpson clonality was calculated as the square root of Simpson's diversity index over productive rearrangements. The clones in this table, taken by TCRdb from immuneACCESS, are in-frame only. Not every clone is retained; where verified, under half of the shortfall comes from an unresolved V gene, and the cause of the rest is unknown. V, J and clone size are those of that table, while D and trimming were read from the DNA. This sample is represented by 300,000 to 350,000 clones; about nine tenths of them were singletons. Approximately 2% of the sample belongs to the ten largest clones.

Sequencing was carried out using peripheral blood. The V and J genes are TRBV7-2 and TRBJ1-5, and 7 junction bases match TRBD1. The sequence was obtained from a man aged 18 to 29 with active or convalescent COVID-19. For the CDR3, the sequence is CASSYRGKPQHF. The sequence in DNA is TGTGCCAGCAGCTACAGGGGAAAGCCCCAGCATTTT.